The rows below give T cell receptor beta chains drawn from one sample of a study of T cells in Graves' hyperthyroidism and ophthalmopathy. A single record per CDR3 protein comes from TCRdb applying MiXCR to the multiplex PCR reads. The sample lists around 690,000 distinct CDR3 sequences, 17% occurring once. The sequenced sample consisted of blood. All receptors come from a middle-aged man with Graves' hyperthyroidism. The CDR3 runs from the conserved cysteine through the conserved F or W. The D gene is left open where the match is weak. Not all rows give a size; the values are once, few, many and, for expanded clones, a class.

few	TRBV28	-	TRBJ1-4	TGTGCCAGCAGCCCTGGGGAGGGGAGGACTAATGAAAAACTGTTTTTT	CASSPGEGRTNEKLFF
many	TRBV7-9	TRBD2	TRBJ2-3	TGTGCCAGCAGCCGAAAGCCGGGACTAGCGGCCACAGATACGCAGTATTTT	CASSRKPGLAATDTQYF
many	TRBV10-3	-	TRBJ1-5	TGTGCCATCAGTGCCGAAACTGTACAGCCCCAGCATTTT	CAISAETVQPQHF
few	TRBV29-1	-	TRBJ2-5	TGCAGCGTGAGGGAACAGGGAGAGACCCAGTACTTC	CSVREQGETQYF
many	TRBV29-1	-	TRBJ2-5	TGCAGCGTTGATTTCCCGGTAGTGTACCAAGAGACCCAGTACTTC	CSVDFPVVYQETQYF
-	TRBV7-9	-	TRBJ2-6	TGTGGAGGGGGGACCGCCTCTGGGGCCAACGTCCTGACTTTC	CGGGTASGANVLTF
-	TRBV6-1	-	TRBJ1-1	TGTGCCAGCAAGTCCGGGACCGCAAACACTGAAGCTTTCTTT	CASKSGTANTEAFF
many	TRBV12-3/TRBV12-4	-	TRBJ1-1	TGTGCCAGCACCCACAGGGCTACGGACACTGAAGCTTTCTTT	CASTHRATDTEAFF
-	TRBV19	TRBD2	TRBJ2-1	TGTGCCAGTAGTATATCATCAGGACTAGATCACCCGCAGTTCTTC	CASSISSGLDHPQFF
many	TRBV28	-	TRBJ1-2	TGTGCCAGCAGTTTATGGACGGATTTTAACTATGGCTACACCTTC	CASSLWTDFNYGYTF
once	TRBV6-1	-	TRBJ2-3	TGTGCCAGCAGTGAGGGACCATTGAGGGGGGATACGCAGTATTTT	CASSEGPLRGDTQYF
many	TRBV7-3	TRBD2	TRBJ2-1	TGTGCCAGCAGCTTAATAGCGGGGGTAAATGAGCAGTTCTTC	CASSLIAGVNEQFF
many	TRBV11-2	-	TRBJ2-1	TGTGCCAGCAGCCCGACAAGGTTCGATGAGCAGTTCTTC	CASSPTRFDEQFF
many	TRBV12-3/TRBV12-4	-	TRBJ1-6	TGTGCCAGCAGTTCGGGACAAAGCTCCTATAATTCACCCCTCCACTTT	CASSSGQSSYNSPLHF
-	TRBV20-1	TRBD2	TRBJ2-1	TGCAGTGCTAGAGAAAGCGGGAGGGCGAGGCATGAGCAGTTCTTC	CSARESGRARHEQFF